This TCR beta chain was observed in a study of CD8 T cells in Susac syndrome (dated by TCRdb to the late 2010s). Regarding the complete study: Whether CD8+ T cell activation and differentiation in Susac syndrome was antigen driven was tested using repertoire sequencing. The clonality of the CD8+ T cell repertoire was compared across approximately 11 healthy donors, about 14 Susac syndrome patients and under 18 multiple sclerosis patients.

Peripheral blood CD8+ and CD4+ T cells from healthy donors, Susac syndrome patients and multiple sclerosis patients were profiled using high-throughput TCR beta sequencing. Multiple sclerosis controls were treatment-naive patients with stable or active relapsing-remitting disease fulfilling revised McDonald criteria. Bulk CD8+ and CD4+ T cells were purified magnetically by negative isolation, whereas CD8+ TEMRA cells were enriched by FACS. Blood was collected in EDTA tubes and processed within 24 hours, with PBMCs isolated through density gradient centrifugation. PBMCs destined for TCR sequencing were cryopreserved in liquid nitrogen and later thawed in a 37 °C water bath. The sorted or isolated CD4+, CD8+ and CD8+ TEMRA cells had a purity of 90% or higher. V and J are truncated by 2 bases and 3 bases respectively, leaving an intervening sequence of 5 bases. From a lookup of the germline V gene (reference sequence), CDR1 and CDR2 are SEHNR and FQNEAQ. The CDR3, from cysteine to phenylalanine, totals 12 residues. Of all the DNA, just the CDR3 is kept, 36 bases in frame from base 1.

Overall study outcomes, separate from this receptor: The study acknowledged that relatively few individuals were included in the TCR sequencing and HLA analysis.

RNA was extracted using the RNeasy kit, and 0.5 to 1 microgram was reverse transcribed with random hexamers. TCR beta CDR3 regions were amplified with the immunoSEQ multiplex PCR assay covering 54 Vbeta and 13 Jbeta segments. To correct PCR amplification bias, a synthetic template baseline was used for both primer optimization and computational correction. Regarding the original processing steps: Reads were annotated to V, D and J genes per IMGT and analyzed with immunoSEQ Analyzer, keeping only productive sequences. Clonality was computed as one minus Shannon entropy normalized by log2 of the number of productive unique sequences. For each patient and control, public and private clones were evaluated within the 100 most prevalent clones. A clone was defined as Susac-specific if it was absent from the healthy and MS cohorts, from over a thousand published viral clones and from other ImmuneACCESS disease sequences. TCRdb passed the public sequencing reads through fastp at Q25 and MiXCR, retaining productive beta sequences. Rows are unified per CDR3 protein, each entry keeping the most common DNA and genes. TCRdb, not the original authors, processed these V and J calls. The sample table holds some 300,000 distinct CDR3 sequences, of which approximately 85% were seen once. 0.2% to 0.25% of the sample comes from the top ten.

In regard to this clonotype: Its antigen specificity is not known. No quality values exist for individual bases; no much larger clone is one base distant.

The origin of this receptor is a human donor with multiple sclerosis. This chain is built from TRBV7-9 and TRBJ2-7, with no reliable assignment of the D segment. The sequenced material came from CD8+ T cells from PBMCs. The CDR3 here reads CASSLYRYEQYF. The DNA sequence is as follows: TGTGCCAGCAGCTTATACCGCTACGAGCAGTACTTC.